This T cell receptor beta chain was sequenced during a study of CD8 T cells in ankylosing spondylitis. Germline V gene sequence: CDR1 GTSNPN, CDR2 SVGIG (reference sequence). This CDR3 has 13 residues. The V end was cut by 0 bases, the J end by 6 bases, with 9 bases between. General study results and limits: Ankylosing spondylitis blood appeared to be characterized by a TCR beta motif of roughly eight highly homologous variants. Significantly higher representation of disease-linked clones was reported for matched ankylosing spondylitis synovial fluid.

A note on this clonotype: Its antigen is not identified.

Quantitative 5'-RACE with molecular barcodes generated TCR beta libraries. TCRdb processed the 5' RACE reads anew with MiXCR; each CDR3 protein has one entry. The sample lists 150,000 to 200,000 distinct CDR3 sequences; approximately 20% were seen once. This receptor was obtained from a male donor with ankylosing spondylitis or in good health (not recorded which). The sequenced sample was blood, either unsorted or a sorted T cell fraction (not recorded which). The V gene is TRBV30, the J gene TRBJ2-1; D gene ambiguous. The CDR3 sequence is CAWSVSKINEQFF. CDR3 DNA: TGTGCCTGGAGTGTAAGTAAAATCAATGAGCAGTTCTTC.